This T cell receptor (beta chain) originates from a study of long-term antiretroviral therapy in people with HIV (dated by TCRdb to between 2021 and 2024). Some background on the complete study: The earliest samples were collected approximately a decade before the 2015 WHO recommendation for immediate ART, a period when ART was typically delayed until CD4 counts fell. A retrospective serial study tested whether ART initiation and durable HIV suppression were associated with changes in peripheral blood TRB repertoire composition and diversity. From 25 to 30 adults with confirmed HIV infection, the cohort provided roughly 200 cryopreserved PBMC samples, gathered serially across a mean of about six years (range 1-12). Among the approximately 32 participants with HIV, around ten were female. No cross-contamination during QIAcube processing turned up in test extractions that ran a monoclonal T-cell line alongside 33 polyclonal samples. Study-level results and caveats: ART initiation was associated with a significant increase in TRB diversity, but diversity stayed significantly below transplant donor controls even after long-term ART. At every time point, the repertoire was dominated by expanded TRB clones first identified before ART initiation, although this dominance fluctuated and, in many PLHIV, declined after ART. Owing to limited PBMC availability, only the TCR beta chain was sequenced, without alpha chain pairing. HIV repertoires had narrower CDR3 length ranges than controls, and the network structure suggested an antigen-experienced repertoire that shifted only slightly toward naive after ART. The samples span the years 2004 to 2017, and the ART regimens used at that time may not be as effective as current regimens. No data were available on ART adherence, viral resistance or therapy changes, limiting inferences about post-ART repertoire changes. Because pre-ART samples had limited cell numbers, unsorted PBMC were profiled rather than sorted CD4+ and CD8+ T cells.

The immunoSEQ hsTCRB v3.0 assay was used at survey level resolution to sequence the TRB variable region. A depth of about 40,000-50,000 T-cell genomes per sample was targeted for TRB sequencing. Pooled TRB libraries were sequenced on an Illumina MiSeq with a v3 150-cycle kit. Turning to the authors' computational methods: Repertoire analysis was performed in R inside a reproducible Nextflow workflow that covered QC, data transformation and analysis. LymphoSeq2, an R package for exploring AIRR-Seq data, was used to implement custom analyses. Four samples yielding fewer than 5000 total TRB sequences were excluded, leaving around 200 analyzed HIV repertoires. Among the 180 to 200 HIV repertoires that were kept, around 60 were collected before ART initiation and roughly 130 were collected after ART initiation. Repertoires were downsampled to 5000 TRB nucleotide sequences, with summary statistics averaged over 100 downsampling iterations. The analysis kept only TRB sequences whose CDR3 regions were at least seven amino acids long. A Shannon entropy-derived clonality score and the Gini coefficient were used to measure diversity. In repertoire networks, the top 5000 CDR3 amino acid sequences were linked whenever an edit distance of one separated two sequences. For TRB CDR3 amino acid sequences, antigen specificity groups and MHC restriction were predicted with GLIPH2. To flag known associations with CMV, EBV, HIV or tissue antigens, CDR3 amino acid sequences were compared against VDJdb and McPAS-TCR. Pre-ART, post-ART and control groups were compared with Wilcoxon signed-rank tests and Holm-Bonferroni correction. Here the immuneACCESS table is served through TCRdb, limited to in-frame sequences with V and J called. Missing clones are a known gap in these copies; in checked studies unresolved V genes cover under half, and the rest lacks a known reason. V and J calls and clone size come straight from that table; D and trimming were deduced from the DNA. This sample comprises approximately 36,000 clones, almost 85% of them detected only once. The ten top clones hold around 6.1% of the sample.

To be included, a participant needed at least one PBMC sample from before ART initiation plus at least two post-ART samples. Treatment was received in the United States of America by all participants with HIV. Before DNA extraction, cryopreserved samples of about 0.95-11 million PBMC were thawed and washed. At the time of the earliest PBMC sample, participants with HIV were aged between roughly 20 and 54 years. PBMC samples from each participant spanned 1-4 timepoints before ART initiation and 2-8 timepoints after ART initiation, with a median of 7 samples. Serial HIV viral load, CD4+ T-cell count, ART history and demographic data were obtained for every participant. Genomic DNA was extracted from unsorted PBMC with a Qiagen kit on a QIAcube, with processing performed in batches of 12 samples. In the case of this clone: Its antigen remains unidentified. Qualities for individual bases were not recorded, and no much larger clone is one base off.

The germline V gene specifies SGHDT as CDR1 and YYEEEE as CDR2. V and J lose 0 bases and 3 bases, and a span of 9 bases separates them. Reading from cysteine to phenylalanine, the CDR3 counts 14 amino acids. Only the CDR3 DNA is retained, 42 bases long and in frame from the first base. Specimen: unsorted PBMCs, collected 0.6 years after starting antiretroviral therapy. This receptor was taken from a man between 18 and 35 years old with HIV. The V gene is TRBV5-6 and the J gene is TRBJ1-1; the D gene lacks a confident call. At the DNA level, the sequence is TGTGCCAGCAGCTTGGTCGGAAGCTACACTGAAGCTTTCTTT. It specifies CASSLVGSYTEAFF. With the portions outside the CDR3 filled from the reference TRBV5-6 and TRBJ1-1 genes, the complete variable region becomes DAGVTQSPTHLIKTRGQQVTLRCSPKSGHDTVSWYQQALGQGPQFIFQYYEEEERQRGNFPDRFSGHQFPNYSSELNVNALLLGDSALYLCASSLVGSYTEAFFGQGTRLTVV.